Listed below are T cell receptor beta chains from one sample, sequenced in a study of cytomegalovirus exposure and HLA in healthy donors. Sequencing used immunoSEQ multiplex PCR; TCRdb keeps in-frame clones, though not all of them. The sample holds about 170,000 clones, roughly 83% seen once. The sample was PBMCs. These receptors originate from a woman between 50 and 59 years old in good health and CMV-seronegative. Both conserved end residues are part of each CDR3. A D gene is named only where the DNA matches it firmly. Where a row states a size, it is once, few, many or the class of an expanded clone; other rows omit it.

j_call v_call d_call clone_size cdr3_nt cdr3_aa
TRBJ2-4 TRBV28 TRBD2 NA TGTGCCAGCAACGGAGGGCTAGCGGGTAACATTCAGTACTTC CASNGGLAGNIQYF
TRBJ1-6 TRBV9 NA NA TGTGCCAGCAGCGCCCCGGGGGGGGCGCTCCACTTT CASSAPGGALHF
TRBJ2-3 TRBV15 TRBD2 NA TGTGCCACCAGCAGGGCGGGGGGTCCCACAGATACGCAGTATTTT CATSRAGGPTDTQYF
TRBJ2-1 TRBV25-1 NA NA TGTGCCAGCGGGGGCCCTAGCGGACTGAGCTCCTACAATGAGCAGTTCTTC CASGGPSGLSSYNEQFF
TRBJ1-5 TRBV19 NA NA TGTGCCAGTAGTCCACTCCGGGACATCATAAATCAGCCCCAGCATTTT CASSPLRDIINQPQHF
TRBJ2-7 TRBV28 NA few TGTGCCAGCAGTCCCGCCGGAGCGGGCTCCTACGAGCAGTACTTC CASSPAGAGSYEQYF
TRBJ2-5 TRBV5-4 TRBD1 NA TGTGCCAGCAGCGGAGGGGACAGGGGGGCCGAGACCCAGTACTTC CASSGGDRGAETQYF
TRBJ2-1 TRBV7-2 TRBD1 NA TGTGCCACCCGACAGGGGTGGCCCTACAATGAGCAGTTCTTC CATRQGWPYNEQFF
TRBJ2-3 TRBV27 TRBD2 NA TGTGCCAGCAGGATGTCGGGCGGGAGGGGCACAGATACGCAGTATTTT CASRMSGGRGTDTQYF
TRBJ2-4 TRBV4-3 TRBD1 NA TGCGCCAGCAGCCAAGGGAGGGACAGGCTAGCCAAAAACATTCAGTACTTC CASSQGRDRLAKNIQYF
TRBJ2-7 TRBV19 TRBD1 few TGTGCCAGTAGTATTTGGGGGACAGGGCACGAGCAGTACTTC CASSIWGTGHEQYF
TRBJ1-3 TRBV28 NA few TGTGCCAGCAGTTTAACGGACAACTCTGGAAACACCATATATTTT CASSLTDNSGNTIYF
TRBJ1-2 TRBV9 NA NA TGTGCCAGCAGCGTAGATCATGTGTGGCAGGGGTATGGCTACACCTTC CASSVDHVWQGYGYTF
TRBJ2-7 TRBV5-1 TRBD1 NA TGCGCCAGCAGCCCCGAGGGGACAGGGACCTACGAGCAGTACTTC CASSPEGTGTYEQYF
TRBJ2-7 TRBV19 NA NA TGTGCCAGTGGGACAAGCTCCTACGAGCAGTACTTC CASGTSSYEQYF
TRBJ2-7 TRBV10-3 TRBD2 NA TGTGCCATCAGGGGGACTAGCGGGAGTCGGAGCTCCTACGAGCAGTACTTC CAIRGTSGSRSSYEQYF
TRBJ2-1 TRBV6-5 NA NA TGTGCCAGCAGTTACCGCCCCGAGAATGAGCAGTTCTTC CASSYRPENEQFF
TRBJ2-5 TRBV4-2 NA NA TGTGCCAGCAGCCAAGATCGGACAGAACAAGAGACCCAGTACTTC CASSQDRTEQETQYF
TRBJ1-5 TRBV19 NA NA TGTGCCAGTACCCGGAGGGGAGGACAGCCCCAGCATTTT CASTRRGGQPQHF
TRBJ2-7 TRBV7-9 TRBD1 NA TGTTCCAGCAGCCAGACAGGGTCACTGCGCGAGCAGTACTTC CSSSQTGSLREQYF
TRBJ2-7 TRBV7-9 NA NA TGTGCCAGCACCCAAGGGCGGGACTCCTACGAGCAGTACTTC CASTQGRDSYEQYF
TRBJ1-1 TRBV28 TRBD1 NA TGTGCCAGCAGTCCACCCCCAGAGACAGGGGGTCGGACAGCTTTCTTT CASSPPPETGGRTAFF
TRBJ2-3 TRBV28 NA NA TGTGCCAGCCGTCGGGGAATGGATACGCAGTATTTT CASRRGMDTQYF
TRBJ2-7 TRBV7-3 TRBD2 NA TGTGCCAGCAGCCCCGGAGCGGGGAGCGTATACGAGCAGTACTTC CASSPGAGSVYEQYF
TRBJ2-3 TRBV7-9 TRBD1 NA TGTGCCAGCAGCCCCACGGGACAGGGCGGGCCAGATACGCAGTATTTT CASSPTGQGGPDTQYF
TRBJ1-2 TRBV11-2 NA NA TGTGCCAGCAGCTTAGATAACTCACAACAGGGTGGCTACACCTTC CASSLDNSQQGGYTF
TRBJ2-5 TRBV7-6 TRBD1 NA TGTGCCAGCAGCTTAGTTAGGACAGGCCCATCACAAGAGACCCAGTACTTC CASSLVRTGPSQETQYF
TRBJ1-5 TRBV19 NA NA TGTGCCAGCCGACAGGCACGCAATCAGCCCCAGCATTTT CASRQARNQPQHF
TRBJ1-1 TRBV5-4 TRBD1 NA TGTGCCAGCAGCCCCCGGACAGGGTTGAACACTGAAGCTTTCTTT CASSPRTGLNTEAFF
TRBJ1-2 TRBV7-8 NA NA TGTGCCAGCAGCTCCCCCGGGGATCATGGCTACACCTTC CASSSPGDHGYTF
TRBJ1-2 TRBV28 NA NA TGTGCCAGCAGTACAGGGTTCTATGGCTACACCTTC CASSTGFYGYTF
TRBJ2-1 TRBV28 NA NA TGTGCCAGCCGGCCCGGGGTCCCCAATGAGCAGTTCTTC CASRPGVPNEQFF
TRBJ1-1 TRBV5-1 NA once TGCGCCAGCAGTAACCCCGGGGAGAACACTGAAGCTTTCTTT CASSNPGENTEAFF
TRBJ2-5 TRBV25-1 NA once TGTGCCAGCAGTGAATGGGGAGTACAAGAGACCCAGTACTTC CASSEWGVQETQYF
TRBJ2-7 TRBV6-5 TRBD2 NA TGTGCCAGCAGAAGGGGTGGACTAGCGGACGAGCAGTACTTC CASRRGGLADEQYF
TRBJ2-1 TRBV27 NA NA TGTGCCAGCAGTTTATCGTGGGGGGGGACATACAATGAGCAGTTCTTC CASSLSWGGTYNEQFF
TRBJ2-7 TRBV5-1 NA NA TGCGCCAGCAGCTTGGACGGTACCTACGAGCAGTACTTC CASSLDGTYEQYF
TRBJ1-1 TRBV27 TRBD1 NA TGTGCCAGCAGAACCTGGGACAGGGGGACTGAAGCTTTCTTT CASRTWDRGTEAFF
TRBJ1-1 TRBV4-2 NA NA TGTGCCAGCAGCCACGCGACAGCCAACCCGAACACTGAAGCTTTCTTT CASSHATANPNTEAFF
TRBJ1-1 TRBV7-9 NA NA TGTGCCAGCAGCGGACACCACTCGAACACTGAAGCTTTCTTT CASSGHHSNTEAFF
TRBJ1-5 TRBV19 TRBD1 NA TGTGCCAGTAGTACCCACGGACAGGGGGCGAGGCAGCCCCAGCATTTT CASSTHGQGARQPQHF
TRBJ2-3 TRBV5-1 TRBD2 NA TGCGCCAGCAGCTTTAGCGGGGGGGACACAGATACGCAGTATTTT CASSFSGGDTDTQYF
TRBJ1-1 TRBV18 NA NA TGTGCCAGCTCACAGACATTGAACACTGAAGCTTTCTTT CASSQTLNTEAFF
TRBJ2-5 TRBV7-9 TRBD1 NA TGTGCCAGCAGCTTAGAGGGGCAGGGGGCAGAGACCCAGTACTTC CASSLEGQGAETQYF
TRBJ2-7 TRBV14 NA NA TGTGCCAGCAGCCAAATGGTTAGGGGCGAGCAGTACTTC CASSQMVRGEQYF